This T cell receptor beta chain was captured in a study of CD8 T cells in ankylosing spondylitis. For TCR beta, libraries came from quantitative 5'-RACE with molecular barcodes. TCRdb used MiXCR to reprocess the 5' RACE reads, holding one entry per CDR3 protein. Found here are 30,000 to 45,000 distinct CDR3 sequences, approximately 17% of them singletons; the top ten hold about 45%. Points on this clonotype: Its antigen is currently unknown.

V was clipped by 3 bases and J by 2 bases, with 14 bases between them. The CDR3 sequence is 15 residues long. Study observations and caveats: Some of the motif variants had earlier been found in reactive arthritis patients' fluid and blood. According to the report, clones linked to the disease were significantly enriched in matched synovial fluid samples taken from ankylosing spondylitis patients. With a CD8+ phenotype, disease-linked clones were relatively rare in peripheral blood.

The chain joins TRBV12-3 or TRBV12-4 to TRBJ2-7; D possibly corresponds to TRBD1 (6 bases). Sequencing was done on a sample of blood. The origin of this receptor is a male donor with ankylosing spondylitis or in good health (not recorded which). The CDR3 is CASSFLRQGTYEQYF. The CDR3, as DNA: TGTGCCAGCAGTTTCTTGAGGCAGGGGACCTACGAGCAGTACTTC.